This T cell receptor beta chain is drawn from a study of T cells in Graves' hyperthyroidism and ophthalmopathy. Study conclusions and caveats: The model predicted ophthalmopathy a median about 6.6 months before onset. Using 13 V-J features, a model discriminated ophthalmopathy from stable hyperthyroidism.

RNA transcripts were the template for amplifying TCR beta CDR3 regions. First-round RT-PCR of the TCR CDR3 relied on the HTBI primer set. TCRdb called the multiplex PCR reads again in MiXCR, with one record for every CDR3 protein. The data contain some 370,000 distinct CDR3 sequences, roughly an eighth of them singletons. This clonotype showed up many times. Its specificity is unknown. Germline V gene data show CDR1 as SGHVS and CDR2 as FQNEAQ. This CDR3 contains 14 residues. Trimming took 2 bases from V and 2 from J, leaving 10 bases between them. Inclusion characteristics of ophthalmopathy patients comprised a Clinical Activity Score of at least 3, a NOSPECS grade of at least 4, and duration under 3 months. Those patients with uncontrolled infection, other autoimmune disease, pregnancy or lactation were excluded.

The chain has TRBV7-8 and TRBJ2-7; no firm D call. The receptor's source is a middle-aged man with Graves' ophthalmopathy. The sequencing input was blood. This chain's CDR3 is CASSLSHGAYEQYF. Written as DNA, the CDR3 is TGTGCCAGCAGCTTATCTCACGGAGCCTACGAGCAGTACTTC.